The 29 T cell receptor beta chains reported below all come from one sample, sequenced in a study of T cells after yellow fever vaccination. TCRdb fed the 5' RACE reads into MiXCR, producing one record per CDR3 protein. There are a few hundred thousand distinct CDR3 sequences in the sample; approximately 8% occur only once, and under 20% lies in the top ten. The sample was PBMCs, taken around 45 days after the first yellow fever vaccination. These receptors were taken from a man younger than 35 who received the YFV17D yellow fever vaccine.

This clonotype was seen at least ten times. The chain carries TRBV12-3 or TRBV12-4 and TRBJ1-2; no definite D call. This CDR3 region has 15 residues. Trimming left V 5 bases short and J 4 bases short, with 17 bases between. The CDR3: CASSSDPGIGYGYTF. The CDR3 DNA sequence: TGTGCCAGCAGTAGCGACCCGGGGATTGGCTATGGCTACACCTTC.

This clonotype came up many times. The CDR3 DNA follows: TGTGCCAGCAGTGAATTTGCAGGGGCCGGGGAGCTGTTTTTT. Translation gives CASSEFAGAGELFF. The chain carries TRBV25-1 and TRBJ2-2; tentative D call: TRBD1 (6 bases). This CDR3 region has 14 residues. The germline V gene has CDR1 MGHDK and CDR2 SYGVNS. Trimming left V 1 base short and J 6 bases short, with 9 bases between.

The CDR3 reads CASSPTWTSGATRETQYF. The DNA of the CDR3 is TGTGCCAGCTCACCAACCTGGACTAGCGGGGCAACACGGGAGACCCAGTACTTC. V usage is TRBV18 and J usage is TRBJ2-5; TRBD2 agrees at 12 bases. Germline V gene data show CDR1 as KGHSH and CDR2 as LQKENI. This CDR3 comprises 18 residues. After removal of 2 bases from V and 5 bases from J, the junction contained 12 bases not matched to a gene.

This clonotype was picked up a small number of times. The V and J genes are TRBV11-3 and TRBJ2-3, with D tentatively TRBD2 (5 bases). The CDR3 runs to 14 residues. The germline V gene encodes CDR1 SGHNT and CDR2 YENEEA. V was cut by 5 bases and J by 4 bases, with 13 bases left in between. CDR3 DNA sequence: TGTGCCAGCAGCGCCGGTGGCGGGTCAGATACGCAGTATTTT. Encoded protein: CASSAGGGSDTQYF.

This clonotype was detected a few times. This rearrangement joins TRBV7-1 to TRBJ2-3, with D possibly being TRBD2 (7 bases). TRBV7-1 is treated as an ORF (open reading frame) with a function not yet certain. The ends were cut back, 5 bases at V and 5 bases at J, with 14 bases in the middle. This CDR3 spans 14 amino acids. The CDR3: CASSHGGPRDTQYF. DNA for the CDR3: TGTGCCAGCAGCCACGGGGGGCCCCGAGATACGCAGTATTTT.

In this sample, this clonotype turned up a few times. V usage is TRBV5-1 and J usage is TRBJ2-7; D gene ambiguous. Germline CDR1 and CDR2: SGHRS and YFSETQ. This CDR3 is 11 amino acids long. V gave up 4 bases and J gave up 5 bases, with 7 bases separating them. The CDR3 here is CASSRDHEQYF. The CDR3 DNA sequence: TGCGCCAGCAGCAGAGACCACGAGCAGTACTTC.

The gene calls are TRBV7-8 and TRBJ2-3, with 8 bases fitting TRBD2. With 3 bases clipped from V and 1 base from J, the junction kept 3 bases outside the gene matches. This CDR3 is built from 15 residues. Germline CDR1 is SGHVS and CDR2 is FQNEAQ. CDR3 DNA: TGTGCCAGCAGCTTCGGGAGGGGGGGCACAGATACGCAGTATTTT. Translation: CASSFGRGGTDTQYF.

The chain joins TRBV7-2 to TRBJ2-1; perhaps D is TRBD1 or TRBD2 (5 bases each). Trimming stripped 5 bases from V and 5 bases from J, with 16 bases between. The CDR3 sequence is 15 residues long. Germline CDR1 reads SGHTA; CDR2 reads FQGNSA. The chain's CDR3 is CASSRGRAKNNEQFF. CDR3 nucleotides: TGTGCCAGCAGCCGGGGCCGCGCGAAAAACAATGAGCAGTTCTTC.

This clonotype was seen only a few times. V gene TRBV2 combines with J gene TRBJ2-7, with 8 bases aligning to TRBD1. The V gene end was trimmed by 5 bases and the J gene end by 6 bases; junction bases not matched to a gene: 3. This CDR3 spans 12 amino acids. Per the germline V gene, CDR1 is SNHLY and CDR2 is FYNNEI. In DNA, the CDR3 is TGTGCCAGCAGTTGGACAGGGCCCGAGCAGTACGTC. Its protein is CASSWTGPEQYV.

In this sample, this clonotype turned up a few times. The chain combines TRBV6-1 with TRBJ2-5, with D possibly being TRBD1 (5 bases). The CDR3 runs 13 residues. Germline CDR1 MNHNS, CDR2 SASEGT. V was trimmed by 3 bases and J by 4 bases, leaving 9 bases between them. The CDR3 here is CASSDSDRETQYF. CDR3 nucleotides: TGTGCCAGCAGTGATTCTGACAGAGAGACCCAGTACTTC.

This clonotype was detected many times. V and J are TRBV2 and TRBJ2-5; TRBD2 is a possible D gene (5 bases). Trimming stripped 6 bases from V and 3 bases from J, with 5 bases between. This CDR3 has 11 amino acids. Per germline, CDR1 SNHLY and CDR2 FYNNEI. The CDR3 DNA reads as TGTGCCAGCAGGGGAGAAGAGACCCAGTACTTC. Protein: CASRGEETQYF.

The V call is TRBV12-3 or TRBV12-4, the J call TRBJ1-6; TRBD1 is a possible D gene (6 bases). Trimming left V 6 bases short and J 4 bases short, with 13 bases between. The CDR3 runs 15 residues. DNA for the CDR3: TGTGCCAGCAGCCCGACAGGACCGTATAATTCACCCCTCCACTTT. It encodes CASSPTGPYNSPLHF.

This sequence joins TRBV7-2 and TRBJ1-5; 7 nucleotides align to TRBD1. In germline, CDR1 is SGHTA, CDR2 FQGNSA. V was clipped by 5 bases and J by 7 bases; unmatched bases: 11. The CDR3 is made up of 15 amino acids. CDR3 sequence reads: CASSLQTGTEQPQHF. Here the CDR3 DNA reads TGTGCCAGCAGCCTGCAAACCGGGACAGAACAGCCCCAGCATTTT.

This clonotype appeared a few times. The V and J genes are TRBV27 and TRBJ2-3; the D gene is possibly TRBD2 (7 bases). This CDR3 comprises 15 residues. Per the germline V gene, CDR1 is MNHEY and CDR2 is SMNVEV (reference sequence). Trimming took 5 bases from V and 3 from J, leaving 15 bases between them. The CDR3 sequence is CASSGGGGRTDTQYF. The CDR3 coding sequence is TGTGCCAGCAGTGGGGGCGGGGGCCGGACAGATACGCAGTATTTT.

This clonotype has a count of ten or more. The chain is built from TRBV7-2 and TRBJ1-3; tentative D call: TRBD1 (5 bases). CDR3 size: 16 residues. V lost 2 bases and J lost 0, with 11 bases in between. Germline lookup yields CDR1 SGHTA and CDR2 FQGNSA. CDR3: CASSLRGSSSGNTIYF. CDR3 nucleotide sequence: TGTGCCAGCAGCTTAAGGGGAAGCAGCTCTGGAAACACCATATATTTT.

Written as DNA, the CDR3 is TGTGCCAGCAGTTACTCGATATCAGGGGCCTCAAATTCACCCCTCCACTTT. Protein: CASSYSISGASNSPLHF. The chain employs TRBV6-5 and TRBJ1-6, with D perhaps TRBD1 (6 bases). CDR3 length: 17 amino acids. The V and J ends lost 0 bases and 7 bases respectively, with 16 bases between them. Germline CDR1 is MNHEY and CDR2 is SVGAGI.

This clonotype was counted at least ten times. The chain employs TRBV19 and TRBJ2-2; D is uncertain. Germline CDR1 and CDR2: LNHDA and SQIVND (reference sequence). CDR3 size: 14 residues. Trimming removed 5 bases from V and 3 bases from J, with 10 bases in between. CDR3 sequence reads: CASSLGRDTGELFF. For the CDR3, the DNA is TGTGCCAGTAGTTTGGGCCGGGACACCGGGGAGCTGTTTTTT.

CDR3 in amino acids: CSAREVVGSVSNQPQHF. CDR3 nucleotides: TGCAGTGCTAGAGAGGTGGTGGGATCCGTTAGCAATCAGCCCCAGCATTTT. This chain links TRBV20-1 with TRBJ1-5; no firm D call. There are 17 residues in the CDR3. Looked up from germline, CDR1 is DFQATT and CDR2 is SNEGSKA (reference sequence). V lost 0 bases to trimming and J lost 0 bases, with 15 bases between them.

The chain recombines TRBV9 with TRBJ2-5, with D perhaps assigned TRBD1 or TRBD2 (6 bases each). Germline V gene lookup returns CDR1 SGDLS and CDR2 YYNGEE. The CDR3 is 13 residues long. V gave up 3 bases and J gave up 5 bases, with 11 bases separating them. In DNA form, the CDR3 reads TGTGCCAGCAGCGAGGGGGGTCGCGAGACCCAGTACTTC. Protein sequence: CASSEGGRETQYF. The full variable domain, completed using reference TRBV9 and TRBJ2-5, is DSGVTQTPKHLITATGQRVTLRCSPRSGDLSVYWYQQSLDQGLQFLIQYYNGEERAKGNILERFSAQQFPDLHSELNLSSLELGDSALYFCASSEGGRETQYFGPGTRLLVL.

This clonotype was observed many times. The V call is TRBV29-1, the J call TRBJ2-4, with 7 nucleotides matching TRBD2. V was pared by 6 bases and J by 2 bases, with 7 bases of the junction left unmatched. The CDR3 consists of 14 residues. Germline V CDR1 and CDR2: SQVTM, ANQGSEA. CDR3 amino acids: CSVATGGTKNIQYF. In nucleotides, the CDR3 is TGCAGCGTCGCAACCGGGGGGACCAAAAACATTCAGTACTTC.

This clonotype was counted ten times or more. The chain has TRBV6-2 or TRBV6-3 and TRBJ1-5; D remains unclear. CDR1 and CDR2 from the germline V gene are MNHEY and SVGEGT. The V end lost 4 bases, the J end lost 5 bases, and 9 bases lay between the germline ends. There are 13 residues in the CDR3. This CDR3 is CASSWTEHQPQHF. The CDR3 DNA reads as TGTGCCAGCAGTTGGACGGAACATCAGCCCCAGCATTTT.

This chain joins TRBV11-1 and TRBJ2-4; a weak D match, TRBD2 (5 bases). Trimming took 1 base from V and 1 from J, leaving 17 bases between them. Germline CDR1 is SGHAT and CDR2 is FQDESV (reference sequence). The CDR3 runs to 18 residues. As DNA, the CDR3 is TGTGCCAGCAGCTTAGTGCGCGGACGAGGGATGGCCAAAAACATTCAGTACTTC. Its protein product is CASSLVRGRGMAKNIQYF.

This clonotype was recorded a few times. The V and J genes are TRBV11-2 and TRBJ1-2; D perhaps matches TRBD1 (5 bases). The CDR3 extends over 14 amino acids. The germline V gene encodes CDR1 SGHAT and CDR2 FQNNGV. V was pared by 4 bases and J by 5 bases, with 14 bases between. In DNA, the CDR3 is TGTGCCAGCAGCTCAAGGGGCGGCATTTATGGCTACACCTTC. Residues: CASSSRGGIYGYTF. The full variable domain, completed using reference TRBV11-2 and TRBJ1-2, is EAGVAQSPRYKIIEKRQSVAFWCNPISGHATLYWYQQILGQGPKLLIQFQNNGVVDDSQLPKDRFSAERLKGVDSTLKIQPAKLEDSAVYLCASSSRGGIYGYTFGSGTRLTVV.

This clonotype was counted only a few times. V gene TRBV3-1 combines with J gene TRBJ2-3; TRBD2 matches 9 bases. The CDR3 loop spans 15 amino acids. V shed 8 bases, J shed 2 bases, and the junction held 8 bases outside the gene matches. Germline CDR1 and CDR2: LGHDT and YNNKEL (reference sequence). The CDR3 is CASRRGGGHTDTQYF. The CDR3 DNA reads TGTGCCAGCCGGCGCGGGGGGGGCCACACAGATACGCAGTATTTT.

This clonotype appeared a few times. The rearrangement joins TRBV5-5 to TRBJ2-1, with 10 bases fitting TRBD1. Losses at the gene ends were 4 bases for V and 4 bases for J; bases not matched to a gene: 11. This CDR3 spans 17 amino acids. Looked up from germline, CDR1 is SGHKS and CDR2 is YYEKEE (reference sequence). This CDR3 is CASSTLPTGGPYNEQFF. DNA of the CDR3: TGTGCCAGCAGCACGCTCCCGACAGGGGGCCCATACAATGAGCAGTTCTTC.

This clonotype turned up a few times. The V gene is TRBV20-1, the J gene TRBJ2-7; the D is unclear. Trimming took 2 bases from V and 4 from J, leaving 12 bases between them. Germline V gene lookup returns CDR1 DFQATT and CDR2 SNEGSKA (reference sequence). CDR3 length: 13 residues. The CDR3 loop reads CSARWALGYEQYF. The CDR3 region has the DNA TGCAGTGCTAGATGGGCCCTGGGGTACGAGCAGTACTTC.

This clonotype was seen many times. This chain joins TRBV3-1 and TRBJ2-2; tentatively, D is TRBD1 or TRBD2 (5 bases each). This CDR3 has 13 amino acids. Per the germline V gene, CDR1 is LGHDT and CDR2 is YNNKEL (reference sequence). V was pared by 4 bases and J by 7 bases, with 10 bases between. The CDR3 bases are TGTGCCAGCAGCCCTGGGGGAATCGGGGAGCTGTTTTTT. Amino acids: CASSPGGIGELFF.

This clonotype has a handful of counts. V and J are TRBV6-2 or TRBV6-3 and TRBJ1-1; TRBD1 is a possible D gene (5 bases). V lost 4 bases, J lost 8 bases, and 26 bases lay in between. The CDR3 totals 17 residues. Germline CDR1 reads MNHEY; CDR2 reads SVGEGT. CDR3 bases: TGTGCCAGCAGTTCCCCTTACTCCCAATACAGGCTGGGCGAAGCTTTCTTT. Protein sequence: CASSSPYSQYRLGEAFF.

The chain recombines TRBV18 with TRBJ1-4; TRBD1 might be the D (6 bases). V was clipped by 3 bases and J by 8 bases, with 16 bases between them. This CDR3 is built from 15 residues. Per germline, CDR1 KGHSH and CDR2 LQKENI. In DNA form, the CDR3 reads TGTGCCAGCTCACCGAACAGGGCGGGAGGGGAAAAACTGTTTTTT. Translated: CASSPNRAGGEKLFF.